This TCR beta chain is from a study of blood T cell repertoires in COVID-19. The trim removed 1 base at V and 9 bases at J, leaving 6 bases unmatched. The CDR3 covers 14 residues. CDR1 is MNHEY, CDR2 SMNVEV, per germline (reference sequence). Sequencing was performed with immunoSEQ multiplex PCR; in TCRdb, only in-frame clones are kept and a portion is missing. The sample consists of about 160,000 clones, roughly 91% of them appearing once. The TCR sequence derives from a woman in her forties or fifties with acute or convalescent COVID-19. The sample taken for sequencing was peripheral blood. The rearrangement links TRBV27 to TRBJ2-3, with 8 bases fitting TRBD2. The DNA of the CDR3 is TGTGCCAGCAGTTTATTAGCGGGAAAGGACACGCAGTATTTT. It is translated as CASSLLAGKDTQYF.